The 11 T cell receptor beta chains in this list originate from one sample, sequenced in a study of CD8 T cells in ankylosing spondylitis (dated by TCRdb to about 2017). The library was obtained by 5' RACE. TCRdb lists the instrument as Illumina HiSeq 2500. TCRdb trimmed public reads at Q25 via fastp, called clones via MiXCR and kept in-frame beta chains. Identical CDR3 protein sequences are pooled into one entry, listed with their most common genes and DNA. The sample profile shows about 130,000 distinct CDR3 sequences; approximately 9.9% of them were found once. The ten largest clones represent 3.3% of the sample. The sample was blood, either unsorted or a sorted T cell fraction (not recorded which). All receptors derive from a male donor with ankylosing spondylitis or in good health (not recorded which).

This clonotype has a handful of counts. The CDR3 bases are TGTGCCAGCAGCTTCTATCCAGACCGTTCCGAGCAGTACTTC. This translates into CASSFYPDRSEQYF. The V call is TRBV7-2, the J call TRBJ2-7; D not certain. V lost 3 bases and J lost 6, with 15 bases in between. CDR3 length: 14 amino acids. Germline loops: CDR1 SGHTA, CDR2 FQGNSA. The whole variable domain, remainder taken from reference TRBV7-2 and TRBJ2-7, is GAGVSQSPSNKVTEKGKDVELRCDPISGHTALYWYRQSLGQGLEFLIYFQGNSAPDKSGLPSDRFSAERTGGSVSTLTIQRTQQEDSAVYLCASSFYPDRSEQYFGPGTRLTVT.

This clonotype was seen repeatedly, ten times or more. This chain links TRBV12-3 or TRBV12-4 with TRBJ1-6; maybe TRBD1 (6 bases). The CDR3 extends over 17 amino acids. Trimming stripped 6 bases from V and 0 bases from J, with 15 bases between. CDR3 sequence reads: CASRRRGAGSYNSPLHF. As DNA, the CDR3 is TGTGCCAGCAGACGGAGGGGGGCGGGCTCCTATAATTCACCCCTCCACTTT.

This clonotype came up a few times. This chain connects TRBV7-6 to TRBJ2-5; D perhaps matches TRBD1 (6 bases). This CDR3 is 15 amino acids long. V was shortened by 1 base and J by 5 bases, with 14 bases between the two germline ends. CDR1 SGHVS and CDR2 FNYEAQ come from the germline V gene. CDR3 sequence (DNA): TGTGCCAGCAGCTTAGGTATTCAGGGGATGGAGACCCAGTACTTC. Translation gives CASSLGIQGMETQYF.

This clonotype has more than one count but fewer than ten. The chain combines TRBV7-2 with TRBJ1-5; 9 positions agree with TRBD1. V was clipped by 4 bases and J by 5 bases; unmatched bases: 0. In germline, CDR1 is SGHTA, CDR2 FQGNSA. This CDR3 is 13 amino acids long. In nucleotides, the CDR3 is TGTGCCAGCAGCTGGACAGGGGATCAGCCCCAGCATTTT. It is translated as CASSWTGDQPQHF. Combining the CDR3 with reference TRBV7-2 and TRBJ1-5 gives the whole variable domain GAGVSQSPSNKVTEKGKDVELRCDPISGHTALYWYRQSLGQGLEFLIYFQGNSAPDKSGLPSDRFSAERTGGSVSTLTIQRTQQEDSAVYLCASSWTGDQPQHFGDGTRLSIL.

The sample holds many counts of this clonotype. The chain joins TRBV29-1 to TRBJ2-1; 10 bases line up with TRBD2. The CDR3 spans 15 residues. J lost 4 bases, V lost 1 base, and 4 bases had no gene match. Germline-derived CDR1 and CDR2 are SQVTM and ANQGSEA. In nucleotides, the CDR3 is TGCAGCGTTGAAGGGACTAGCGGAGGTTACAATGAGCAGTTCTTC. Translation: CSVEGTSGGYNEQFF.

This clonotype was recorded many times. The chain is built from TRBV6-2 or TRBV6-3 and TRBJ2-7; D call uncertain. Per the germline V gene, CDR1 is MNHEY and CDR2 is SVGEGT. CDR3 length equals 13 residues. The V end was cut by 10 bases, the J end by 2 bases, with 15 bases between. The CDR3 DNA reads as TGTGCCACCCGGAGCCCGGGTGCCTACGAGCAGTACTTC. Encoded protein: CATRSPGAYEQYF.

In its sample, this clonotype was seen many times. The chain recombines TRBV7-2 with TRBJ2-7; 8 bases are a match to TRBD2. Trimming removed 4 bases from V and 4 bases from J; junction bases left unmatched: 6. Looked up from germline, CDR1 is SGHTA and CDR2 is FQGNSA. CDR3 length equals 14 residues. The chain's CDR3 is CASSYRTSGYEQYF. The CDR3 region has the DNA TGTGCCAGCAGCTATCGAACTAGCGGTTACGAGCAGTACTTC.

This clonotype showed up many times. The CDR3 loop is CSAQQGVSYEQYF. DNA of the CDR3: TGCAGTGCTCAACAGGGGGTATCCTACGAGCAGTACTTC. This chain connects TRBV20-1 to TRBJ2-7; TRBD1 agrees at 8 bases. CDR3 size: 13 residues. V shed 5 bases and J 1 base; nucleotides not matched to a gene: 4. Per germline, CDR1 DFQATT and CDR2 SNEGSKA (reference sequence).

This clonotype was counted a few times. The V and J genes are TRBV18 and TRBJ2-2; the D gene could be TRBD1 or TRBD2 (5 bases each). The CDR3 consists of 16 residues. The V and J ends lost 4 bases and 0 bases respectively, with 12 bases between them. Germline V gene sequence: CDR1 KGHSH, CDR2 LQKENI. The DNA for the CDR3 is TGTGCCAGCTCACACTCTACGGGGCCGAACACCGGGGAGCTGTTTTTT. This sequence encodes CASSHSTGPNTGELFF.

There are many counts of this clonotype. The chain is built from TRBV11-2 and TRBJ2-1, with 14 bases that match TRBD2. The J segment lost 1 base and the V segment lost 4 bases, leaving 3 bases of the junction unmatched. CDR3 size: 17 residues. Germline V CDR1 and CDR2: SGHAT, FQNNGV. CDR3 DNA sequence: TGTGCCAGCAGCTCCGGGACTAGCGGGAGTTCCTACAATGAGCAGTTCTTC. It specifies CASSSGTSGSSYNEQFF.

This clonotype was recorded many times. The DNA for the CDR3 is TGCGCCAGCAGCTTACAGGGGGCCCTCCAAGAGACCCAGTACTTC. This sequence encodes CASSLQGALQETQYF. The chain is built from TRBV5-1 and TRBJ2-5, with 9 bases aligning to TRBD1. CDR3 length equals 15 residues. Germline loops: CDR1 SGHRS, CDR2 YFSETQ. After removal of 2 bases from V and 1 base from J, the junction contained 3 bases not matched to a gene.